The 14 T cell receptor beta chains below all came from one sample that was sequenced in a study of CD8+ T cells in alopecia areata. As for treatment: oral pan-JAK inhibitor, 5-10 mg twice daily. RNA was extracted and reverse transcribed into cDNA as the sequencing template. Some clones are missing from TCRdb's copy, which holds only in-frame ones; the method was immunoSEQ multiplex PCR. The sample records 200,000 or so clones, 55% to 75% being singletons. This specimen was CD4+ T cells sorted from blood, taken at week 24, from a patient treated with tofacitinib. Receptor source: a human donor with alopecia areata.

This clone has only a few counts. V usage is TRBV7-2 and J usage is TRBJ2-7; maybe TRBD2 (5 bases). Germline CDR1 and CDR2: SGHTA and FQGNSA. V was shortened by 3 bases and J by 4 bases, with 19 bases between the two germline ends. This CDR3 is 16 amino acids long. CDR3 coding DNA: TGTGCCAGCAGCTTGGTGGGGATGGGAGTTCTGTACGAGCAGTACTTC. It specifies CASSLVGMGVLYEQYF. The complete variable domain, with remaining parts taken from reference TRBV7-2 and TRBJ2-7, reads GAGVSQSPSNKVTEKGKDVELRCDPISGHTALYWYRQSLGQGLEFLIYFQGNSAPDKSGLPSDRFSAERTGGSVSTLTIQRTQQEDSAVYLCASSLVGMGVLYEQYFGPGTRLTVT.

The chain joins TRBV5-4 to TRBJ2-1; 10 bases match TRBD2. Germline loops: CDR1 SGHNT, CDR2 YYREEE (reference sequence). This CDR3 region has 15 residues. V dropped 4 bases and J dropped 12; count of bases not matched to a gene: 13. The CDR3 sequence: CASSLLAGEIEAQFF. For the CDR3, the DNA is TGTGCCAGCAGCCTGCTAGCGGGGGAGATTGAGGCGCAGTTCTTC. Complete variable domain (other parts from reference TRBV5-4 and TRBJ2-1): ETGVTQSPTHLIKTRGQQVTLRCSSQSGHNTVSWYQQALGQGPQFIFQYYREEENGRGNFPPRFSGLQFPNYSSELNVNALELDDSALYLCASSLLAGEIEAQFFGPGTRLTVL.

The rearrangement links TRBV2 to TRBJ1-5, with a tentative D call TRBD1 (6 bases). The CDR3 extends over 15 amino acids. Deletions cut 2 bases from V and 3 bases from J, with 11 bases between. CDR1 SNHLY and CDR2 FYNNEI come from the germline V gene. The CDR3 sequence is CASSERTDPNQPQHF. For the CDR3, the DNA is TGTGCCAGCAGTGAACGGACAGACCCCAATCAGCCCCAGCATTTT. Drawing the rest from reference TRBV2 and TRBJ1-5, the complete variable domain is EPEVTQTPSHQVTQMGQEVILRCVPISNHLYFYWYRQILGQKVEFLVSFYNNEISEKSEIFDDQFSVERPDGSNFTLKIRSTKLEDSAMYFCASSERTDPNQPQHFGDGTRLSIL.

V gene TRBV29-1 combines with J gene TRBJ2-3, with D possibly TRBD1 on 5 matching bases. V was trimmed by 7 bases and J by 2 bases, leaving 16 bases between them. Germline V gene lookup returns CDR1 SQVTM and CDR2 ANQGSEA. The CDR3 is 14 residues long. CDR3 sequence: CSARPGAYTDTQYF. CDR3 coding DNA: TGCAGCGCCCGACCTGGGGCATACACAGATACGCAGTATTTT.

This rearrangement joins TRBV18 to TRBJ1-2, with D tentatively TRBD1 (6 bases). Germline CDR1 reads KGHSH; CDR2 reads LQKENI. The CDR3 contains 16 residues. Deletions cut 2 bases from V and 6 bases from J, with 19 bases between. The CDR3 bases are TGTGCCAGCTCACCAATTTCTGGGGGCCATATGCATGGCTACACCTTC. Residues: CASSPISGGHMHGYTF.

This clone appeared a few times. The DNA for the CDR3 is TGTGCCAGCAGCTTACAGGGGCGGGTGAACTATGGCTACACCTTC. It is translated as CASSLQGRVNYGYTF. This chain joins TRBV7-2 and TRBJ1-2; D is possibly TRBD1 (6 bases). V was pared by 2 bases and J by 2 bases, with 12 bases between. Germline loops: CDR1 SGHTA, CDR2 FQGNSA. This CDR3 has 15 residues. Full variable domain (outside the CDR3, taken from reference TRBV7-2 and TRBJ1-2): GAGVSQSPSNKVTEKGKDVELRCDPISGHTALYWYRQSLGQGLEFLIYFQGNSAPDKSGLPSDRFSAERTGGSVSTLTIQRTQQEDSAVYLCASSLQGRVNYGYTFGSGTRLTVV.

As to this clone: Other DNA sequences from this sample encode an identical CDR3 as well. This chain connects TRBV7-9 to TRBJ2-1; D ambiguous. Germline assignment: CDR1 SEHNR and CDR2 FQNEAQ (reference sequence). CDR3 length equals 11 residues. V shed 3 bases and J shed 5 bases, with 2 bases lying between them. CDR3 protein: CASSLDNEQFF. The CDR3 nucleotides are TGTGCCAGCAGCTTGGACAATGAGCAGTTCTTC. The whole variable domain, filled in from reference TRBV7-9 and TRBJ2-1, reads DTGVSQNPRHKITKRGQNVTFRCDPISEHNRLYWYRQTLGQGPEFLTYFQNEAQLEKSRLLSDRFSAERPKGSFSTLEIQRTEQGDSAMYLCASSLDNEQFFGPGTRLTVL.

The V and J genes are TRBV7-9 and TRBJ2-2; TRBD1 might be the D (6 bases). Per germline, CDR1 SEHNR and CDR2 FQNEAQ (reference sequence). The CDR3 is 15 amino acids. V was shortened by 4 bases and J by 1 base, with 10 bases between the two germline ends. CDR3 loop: CASSSGQRNTGELFF. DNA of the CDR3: TGTGCCAGCAGCTCCGGACAGAGGAACACCGGGGAGCTGTTTTTT.

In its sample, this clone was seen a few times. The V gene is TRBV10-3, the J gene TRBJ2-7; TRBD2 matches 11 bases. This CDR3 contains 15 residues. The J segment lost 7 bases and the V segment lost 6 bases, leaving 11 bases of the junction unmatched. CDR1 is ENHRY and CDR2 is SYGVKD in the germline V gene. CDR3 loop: CAIRLAGGPSGEQYF. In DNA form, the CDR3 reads TGTGCCATCAGGTTAGCGGGAGGGCCCTCGGGGGAGCAGTACTTC.

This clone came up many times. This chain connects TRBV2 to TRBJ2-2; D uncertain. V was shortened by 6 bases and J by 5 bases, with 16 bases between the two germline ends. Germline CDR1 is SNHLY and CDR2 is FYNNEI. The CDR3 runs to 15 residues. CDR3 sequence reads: CASSPLSRSTGELFF. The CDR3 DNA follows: TGTGCCAGCAGCCCACTAAGCCGATCTACCGGGGAGCTGTTTTTT.

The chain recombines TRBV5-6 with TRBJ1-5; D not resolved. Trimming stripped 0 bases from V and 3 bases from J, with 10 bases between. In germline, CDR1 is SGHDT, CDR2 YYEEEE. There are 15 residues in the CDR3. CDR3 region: CASSLGWQINQPQHF. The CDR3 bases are TGTGCCAGCAGCTTGGGTTGGCAAATCAATCAGCCCCAGCATTTT.

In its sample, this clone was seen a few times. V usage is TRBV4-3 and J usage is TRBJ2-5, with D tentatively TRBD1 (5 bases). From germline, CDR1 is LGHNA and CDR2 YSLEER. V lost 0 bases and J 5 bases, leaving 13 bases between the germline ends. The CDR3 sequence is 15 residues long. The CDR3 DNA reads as TGCGCCAGCAGCCAAGATCTTGTCAGGGTCGAGACCCAGTACTTC. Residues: CASSQDLVRVETQYF.

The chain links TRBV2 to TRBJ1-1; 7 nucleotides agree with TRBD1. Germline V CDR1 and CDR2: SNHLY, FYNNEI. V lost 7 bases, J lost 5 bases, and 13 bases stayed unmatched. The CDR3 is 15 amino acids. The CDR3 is CASNLQGSGWTEAFF. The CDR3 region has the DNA TGTGCCAGCAACCTACAGGGGAGTGGTTGGACTGAAGCTTTCTTT.

The CDR3 sequence is CSVEGLVGANVLTF. DNA of the CDR3: TGCAGCGTTGAAGGGCTTGTGGGGGCCAACGTCCTGACTTTC. This sequence joins TRBV29-1 and TRBJ2-6; D is undetermined. CDR1 and CDR2 from the germline V gene are SQVTM and ANQGSEA. Trimming took 1 base from V and 4 from J, leaving 8 bases between them. This CDR3 contains 14 residues.